Shown below are 11 T cell receptor beta chains from a single sample sequenced in a study of blood T cell repertoires in COVID-19. Profiled with immunoSEQ multiplex PCR; TCRdb holds only in-frame clones, not every one. The table has 300,000 to 400,000 clones, about 89% seen once. Material: peripheral blood. The receptors were gathered from a woman aged 50 to 60 with COVID-19, enrolled during active disease.

V and J are TRBV2 and TRBJ1-1; the D gene is possibly TRBD1 (5 bases). This CDR3 region has 14 residues. CDR1 is SNHLY, CDR2 FYNNEI, per germline. Trimming stripped 4 bases from V and 1 base from J, with 10 bases between. CDR3 nucleotide sequence: TGTGCCAGCAGTGGACAGCCAACGAACACTGAAGCTTTCTTT. Translating gives CASSGQPTNTEAFF. The whole variable domain, filled in from reference TRBV2 and TRBJ1-1, reads EPEVTQTPSHQVTQMGQEVILRCVPISNHLYFYWYRQILGQKVEFLVSFYNNEISEKSEIFDDQFSVERPDGSNFTLKIRSTKLEDSAMYFCASSGQPTNTEAFFGQGTRLTVV.

The chain employs TRBV12-3 or TRBV12-4 and TRBJ1-2; D unresolved. Trimming took off 8 bases at V and 5 bases at J, with 9 bases between the two ends. CDR3 length: 11 amino acids. The DNA for the CDR3 is TGTGCCAGCGGCGAGGCTTATGGCTACACCTTC. Its protein is CASGEAYGYTF.

The chain recombines TRBV18 with TRBJ2-7; TRBD2 matches at 8 bases. The germline gives CDR1 KGHSH, CDR2 LQKENI. CDR3 length equals 15 residues. The ends lost 2 bases at V and 3 bases at J; junction bases unmatched: 6. The CDR3 DNA reads TGTGCCAGCTCACCATCAAGGACTAGCCTCTACGAGCAGTACTTC. This encodes CASSPSRTSLYEQYF.

CDR3 loop: CASSPHGLAGTNTGELFF. The CDR3 DNA sequence: TGTGCCAGCAGCCCCCATGGACTAGCGGGTACGAACACCGGGGAGCTGTTTTTT. This rearrangement joins TRBV9 to TRBJ2-2; 11 bases align to TRBD2. This CDR3 has 18 amino acids. The V gene's germline CDR1 is SGDLS and CDR2 YYNGEE. Trimming at V came to 4 bases and at J to 0 bases, leaving 8 bases not matched to a gene.

V gene TRBV4-1 combines with J gene TRBJ2-1, with 7 positions matching TRBD2. The CDR3 loop spans 17 amino acids. Unmatched junction bases numbered 15, after V lost 1 base and J lost 9 bases. Looked up from germline, CDR1 is MGHRA and CDR2 is YSYEKL. The CDR3 DNA reads as TGCGCCAGCAGCCAAGTATTAGGAGGGAGGGTAGGAACTGAGCAGTTCTTC. This sequence encodes CASSQVLGGRVGTEQFF.

The gene calls are TRBV30 and TRBJ1-1, with 8 bases that match TRBD1. The CDR3 has 11 residues. Germline V CDR1 and CDR2: GTSNPN, SVGIG (reference sequence). V lost 0 bases to trimming and J lost 10 bases; unmatched junction nucleotides: 1. CDR3 region: CAWSVDRGAFF. In nucleotides, the CDR3 is TGTGCCTGGAGTGTAGACAGGGGAGCTTTCTTT. Complete variable domain (other parts from reference TRBV30 and TRBJ1-1): SQTIHQWPATLVQPVGSPLSLECTVEGTSNPNLYWYRQAAGRGLQLLFYSVGIGQISSEVPQNLSASRPQDRQFILSSKKLLLSDSGFYLCAWSVDRGAFFGQGTRLTVV.

The chain links TRBV5-1 to TRBJ2-6; 9 bases fit TRBD2. Germline V gene sequence: CDR1 SGHRS, CDR2 YFSETQ. This CDR3 is 17 amino acids long. The V segment lost 3 bases and the J segment 0 bases; nucleotides outside the gene matches: 4. CDR3 nucleotide sequence: TGCGCCAGCAGCTCGTTAGCGGGAGTCTCTGGGGCCAACGTCCTGACTTTC. It translates to CASSSLAGVSGANVLTF. The entire variable domain, with the rest obtained from reference TRBV5-1 and TRBJ2-6, is as follows: KAGVTQTPRYLIKTRGQQVTLSCSPISGHRSVSWYQQTPGQGLQFLFEYFSETQRNKGNFPGRFSGRQFSNSRSEMNVSTLELGDSALYLCASSSLAGVSGANVLTFGAGSRLTVL.

The J gene is TRBJ2-2, the V gene TRBV4-1; TRBD1 matches at 9 bases. The CDR3 contains 17 residues. Germline V gene lookup returns CDR1 MGHRA and CDR2 YSYEKL. V gave up 1 base and J gave up 3 bases; unmatched junction bases: 6. The CDR3 is CASSQVMGQGDTGELFF. The DNA of the CDR3 is TGCGCCAGCAGCCAAGTTATGGGACAGGGAGACACCGGGGAGCTGTTTTTT.

The chain has TRBV7-8 and TRBJ2-1, with 7 bases fitting TRBD1. The ends lost 1 base at V and 1 base at J; junction bases unmatched: 7. Germline V gene data show CDR1 as SGHVS and CDR2 as FQNEAQ. This CDR3 is built from 17 residues. The CDR3 DNA sequence: TGTGCCAGCAGCTTAGGACAGGGTGAGAGGTCCTACAATGAGCAGTTCTTC. The encoded protein is CASSLGQGERSYNEQFF.

The rearrangement joins TRBV7-9 to TRBJ1-6; weak D call: TRBD1 (5 bases). The ends were cut back, 5 bases at V and 10 bases at J, with 15 bases in the middle. Germline loops: CDR1 SEHNR, CDR2 FQNEAQ (reference sequence). The CDR3 loop spans 14 amino acids. The CDR3 region has the DNA TGTGCCAGCAGCCCCGTCCAAGGGGTCTCACCCCTCCACTTT. This sequence encodes CASSPVQGVSPLHF.

The V gene is TRBV10-1, the J gene TRBJ2-1, with TRBD2 matching over 7 bases. Germline V gene data show CDR1 as WNHNN and CDR2 as SYGVQD (reference sequence). With V trimmed by 1 base and J by 4 bases, 4 bases remained unmatched. The CDR3 has 15 amino acids. CDR3 bases: TGCGCCAGCAGTGAGTTGGGGACTAATTACAATGAGCAGTTCTTC. It yields the protein CASSELGTNYNEQFF.